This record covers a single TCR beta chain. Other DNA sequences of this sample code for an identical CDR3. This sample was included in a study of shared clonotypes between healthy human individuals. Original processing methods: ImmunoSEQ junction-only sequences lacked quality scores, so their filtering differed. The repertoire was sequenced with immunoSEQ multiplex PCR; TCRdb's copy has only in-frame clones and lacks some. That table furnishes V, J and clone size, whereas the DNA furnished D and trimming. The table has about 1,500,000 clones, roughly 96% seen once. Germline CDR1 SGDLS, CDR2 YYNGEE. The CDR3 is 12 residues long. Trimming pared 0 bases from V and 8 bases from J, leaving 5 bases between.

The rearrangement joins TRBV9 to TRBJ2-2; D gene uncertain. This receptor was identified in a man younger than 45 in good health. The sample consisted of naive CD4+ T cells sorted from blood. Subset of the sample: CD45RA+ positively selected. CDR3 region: CASSVDVGELFF. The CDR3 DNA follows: TGTGCCAGCAGCGTAGACGTAGGGGAGCTGTTTTTT.